These 5 T cell receptor beta chains came from one sample sequenced in a study of blood T cell repertoires in COVID-19. Sequencing was performed with immunoSEQ multiplex PCR; in TCRdb, only in-frame clones are kept and a portion is missing. This table has 200,000 to 250,000 clones, 83% appearing once. The sample comprised peripheral blood. These receptors were taken from a woman aged 25 to 45 with COVID-19, enrolled during active disease.

The chain recombines TRBV6-2 or TRBV6-3 with TRBJ1-2, with 8 bases aligning to TRBD1. Germline V lookup: CDR1 MNHEY, CDR2 SVGEGT. This CDR3 has 14 residues. The junction had 8 bases not matched to a gene; V was cut back by 5 bases and J by 6 bases. The CDR3 sequence is CASSGRTGTNGYTF. The CDR3 DNA reads TGTGCCAGCAGTGGACGGACAGGGACCAATGGCTACACCTTC.

The count of this clone is one. Germline and junction disagree at one end, which may indicate a read error. V and J are TRBV25-1 and TRBJ2-3; D remains ambiguous. The germline CDR1 and CDR2 sequences are MGHDK and SYGVNS. CDR3 size: 9 residues. The CDR3 reads CASSEAGLF. The CDR3 DNA reads TGTGCCAGCAGTGAAGCAGGTCTTTTT.

The CDR3: CASSRDRNTEAFF. DNA for the CDR3: TGTGCCAGCAGCCGAGACAGGAACACTGAAGCTTTCTTT. The V call is TRBV14, the J call TRBJ1-1; perhaps TRBD1 as D (5 bases). Germline-derived CDR1 and CDR2 are SGHDN and FVKESK. V lost 4 bases, J lost 1 base, and 7 bases lay in between. The CDR3 is 13 amino acids.

The chain uses TRBV6-5 and TRBJ1-1; a possible D gene is TRBD1 (5 bases). V was cut by 6 bases and J by 6 bases, with 14 bases left in between. Looked up from germline, CDR1 is MNHEY and CDR2 is SVGAGI. The CDR3 is made up of 13 amino acids. The CDR3 loop is CASRTHGGAEAFF. The DNA for the CDR3 is TGTGCCAGCAGGACACACGGGGGTGCTGAAGCTTTCTTT.

This clone showed up just a few times. The chain joins TRBV6-2 or TRBV6-3 to TRBJ2-1; TRBD2 agrees at 7 bases. The CDR3 has 14 amino acids. The ends lost 5 bases at V and 1 base at J; junction bases unmatched: 2. Germline CDR1 and CDR2: MNHEY and SVGEGT. CDR3 sequence reads: CASSKAGSYNEQFF. The CDR3 DNA follows: TGTGCCAGCAGTAAAGCGGGGTCCTACAATGAGCAGTTCTTC.